Sequencing of this T cell receptor beta chain was carried out in a study of T cell responses to AZD1222 COVID-19 vaccine. Overall study findings and caveats: With dominance at 160-218 and 743-854, vaccine-associated CD4 TCRs spanned spike. Seropositive status at baseline applied to only six AZD1222 recipients.

The assay was immunoSEQ multiplex PCR, and TCRdb's table has in-frame clones only and misses some. The table has some 200,000 clones, over 85% seen once. About this clone itself: Its antigen is not identified.

This receptor was obtained from an adult in good health. Here the sequenced sample was peripheral blood, taken on day 0 of AZD1222 vaccination.

The DNA for the CDR3 is TGTGCCACCGCACTTCACAGGGCCGATACGCAGTATTTT. This codes for CATALHRADTQYF. V gene TRBV12-3 or TRBV12-4 combines with J gene TRBJ2-3, with a weak D call TRBD1 (6 bases). The V and J ends lost 10 bases and 6 bases respectively, with 17 bases between them. The length of the CDR3 is 13 residues.